This section outlines one T cell receptor (beta chain) sequence together with its context. This sample is drawn from a study of identical twins. Germline lookup yields CDR1 LGHNA and CDR2 YSLEER. The junction had 7 bases not matched to a gene; V was cut back by 3 bases and J by 5 bases. The CDR3 is made up of 16 amino acids. MiXCR was run by TCRdb on the 5' RACE reads, yielding one entry per CDR3 protein. The sample lists 460,000 or so distinct CDR3 sequences; 14% were seen once. These same records also appear under a second study, on yellow fever vaccine responses in identical twins.

The V call is TRBV4-3, the J call TRBJ2-3; 11 positions match TRBD2. Sequencing was done on a sample of CD4+ T cells sorted from blood. The sequence was obtained from a woman aged 18-30 years in good health. The CDR3 region is CASSHELLAGEDTQYF. Here the CDR3 DNA reads TGCGCCAGCAGCCACGAGTTACTAGCGGGAGAAGATACGCAGTATTTT.